These 32 T cell receptor beta chains originate from one sample sequenced in a study of blood T cells in healthy people across ages. Then a second PCR, running roughly 6 to 12 cycles, was carried out with a sample-barcoded 5' primer and a J-beta primer mix. MiXCR was run by TCRdb on the 5' RACE reads, yielding one entry per CDR3 protein. The sample shows fewer than 2 million distinct CDR3 sequences, around 40% of them seen only once. Sequencing was performed on blood. Receptors originate from a human donor in good health.

The DNA of the CDR3 is TGTGCCAGCAGTCAGGGACAGGGGGCTGAAGCTTTCTTT. It is translated as CASSQGQGAEAFF. This sequence joins TRBV12-3 or TRBV12-4 and TRBJ1-1; 11 bases map to TRBD1. V lost 5 bases and J lost 6; bases outside the gene matches: 2. This CDR3 comprises 13 residues.

This clonotype appeared a few times. This chain uses TRBV3-1 with TRBJ2-3; D might be TRBD2 (6 bases). Trimming took 1 base from V and 2 from J, leaving 7 bases between them. The CDR3 is 14 residues long. In germline, CDR1 is LGHDT, CDR2 YNNKEL (reference sequence). CDR3 protein: CASSQAGVTDTQYF. DNA of the CDR3: TGTGCCAGCAGCCAAGCGGGAGTCACAGATACGCAGTATTTT.

The chain carries TRBV5-8 and TRBJ1-1; tentative D call: TRBD1 (5 bases). Germline V lookup: CDR1 SGHTS, CDR2 YDEGEE. Deletions cut 2 bases from V and 0 bases from J, with 14 bases between. The length of the CDR3 is 16 residues. The chain's CDR3 is CASSLFPGGLNTEAFF. The CDR3 DNA is TGTGCCAGCAGCTTATTTCCGGGGGGGTTGAACACTGAAGCTTTCTTT.

This clonotype was seen a handful of times. The J gene is TRBJ1-4, the V gene TRBV6-5, with no clear D. The germline V gene has CDR1 MNHEY and CDR2 SVGAGI. Trimming took off 0 bases at V and 8 bases at J, with 7 bases between the two ends. The CDR3 totals 13 residues. The CDR3 nucleotides are TGTGCCAGCAGTTACTCGAATCTGGAAAAACTGTTTTTT. This gives the protein CASSYSNLEKLFF.

This rearrangement joins TRBV20-1 to TRBJ1-1; 7 bases are a match to TRBD1. The CDR3 covers 13 residues. V shed 3 bases and J 2 bases; nucleotides not matched to a gene: 3. CDR1 is DFQATT, CDR2 SNEGSKA, per germline (reference sequence). The CDR3: CSARDRSNTEAFF. The CDR3, as DNA: TGCAGTGCTAGGGACAGGTCAAACACTGAAGCTTTCTTT.

This clonotype was observed a handful of times. The genes are TRBV4-3 and TRBJ2-7; unclear D gene. The CDR3 has 13 amino acids. The V gene's germline CDR1 is LGHNA and CDR2 YSLEER. Trimming left V 0 bases short and J 5 bases short, with 8 bases between. The CDR3 sequence: CASSQDRNDEQYF. DNA for the CDR3: TGCGCCAGCAGCCAAGATAGAAACGACGAGCAGTACTTC.

This clonotype was picked up many times. The chain is built from TRBV5-1 and TRBJ1-2, with 11 bases that match TRBD1. This CDR3 has 14 amino acids. The ends lost 4 bases at V and 6 bases at J; junction bases unmatched: 5. Looked up from germline, CDR1 is SGHRS and CDR2 is YFSETQ. DNA for the CDR3: TGCGCCAGCAGCCCGGGACAGGGGGACGATGGCTACACCTTC. Translating gives CASSPGQGDDGYTF.

This chain uses TRBV5-1 with TRBJ2-5, with TRBD1 identical over 7 bases. The CDR3 covers 13 residues. J was trimmed by 7 bases and V by 5 bases; bases with no gene match: 8. Per the germline V gene, CDR1 is SGHRS and CDR2 is YFSETQ. In nucleotides, the CDR3 is TGCGCCAGCAGGACAGGGAATGATGCGACCCAGTACTTC. This sequence encodes CASRTGNDATQYF.

This clonotype was recorded once. The chain recombines TRBV6-6 with TRBJ2-5; no reliable D call. The germline gives CDR1 MNHNY, CDR2 SVGAGI (reference sequence). V was cut by 7 bases and J by 5 bases, with 14 bases left in between. The CDR3 length is 13 residues. The CDR3 is CASKSDPRETQYF. The CDR3 nucleotides read TGTGCCAGCAAATCAGATCCCAGGGAGACCCAGTACTTC.

This clonotype was detected a few times. V is TRBV7-8 and J is TRBJ2-3, with 14 positions matching TRBD2. The germline V gene encodes CDR1 SGHVS and CDR2 FQNEAQ. Losses at the gene ends were 5 bases for V and 1 base for J; bases not matched to a gene: 8. There are 18 residues in the CDR3. CDR3 DNA sequence: TGTGCCAGCAGCCTTAGTGGACTAGCGGGGGGACGCACAGATACGCAGTATTTT. Translating it yields CASSLSGLAGGRTDTQYF.

The table lists this clonotype with a few counts. The rearrangement links TRBV10-3 to TRBJ2-4; no firm D call. TRBJ2-5 matches the DNA end more closely, so the J call is doubtful. The length of the CDR3 is 16 residues. Germline CDR1 and CDR2: ENHRY and SYGVKD. The CDR3 sequence is CAISESYPSSFGTQYF. DNA of the CDR3: TGTGCCATCAGTGAGTCTTATCCTAGTTCGTTCGGGACCCAGTACTTC.

Only one count was recorded for this clonotype. J is TRBJ2-7 and V is TRBV5-6; either TRBD1 or TRBD2 may supply D (5 bases each). The CDR3 extends over 15 amino acids. V was cut by 2 bases and J by 5 bases, with 17 bases left in between. Germline loops: CDR1 SGHDT, CDR2 YYEEEE. In DNA form, the CDR3 reads TGTGCCAGCAGCTTAGCGGTCTGGCAGGGCGACGAGCAGTACTTC. Translating it yields CASSLAVWQGDEQYF.

This chain uses TRBV6-2 or TRBV6-3 with TRBJ1-2; 8 nucleotides align to TRBD1. V was pared by 6 bases and J by 4 bases, with 7 bases of the junction left unmatched. CDR3 length: 14 amino acids. Germline V gene sequence: CDR1 MNHEY, CDR2 SVGEGT. The CDR3 here is CASRRTGSGYGYTF. As DNA, the CDR3 is TGTGCCAGCAGACGGACAGGGTCGGGCTATGGCTACACCTTC.

This chain links TRBV6-4 with TRBJ1-5; tentatively, D is TRBD1 (6 bases). This CDR3 spans 16 amino acids. The ends were cut back, 1 base at V and 1 base at J, with 11 bases in the middle. Germline CDR1 is MRHNA and CDR2 is SNTAGT. The CDR3 spells CASSDLTGTSNQPQHF. For the CDR3, the DNA is TGTGCCAGCAGTGACTTAACAGGGACGAGCAATCAGCCCCAGCATTTT.

CDR3 protein: CASGSKPLNTEAFF. For the CDR3, the DNA is TGTGCCAGCGGCTCCAAACCGCTCAACACTGAAGCTTTCTTT. V and J are TRBV6-5 and TRBJ1-1; D remains ambiguous. The CDR3 totals 14 residues. The V gene's germline CDR1 is MNHEY and CDR2 SVGAGI. Trimming pared 8 bases from V and 2 bases from J, leaving 15 bases between.

This clonotype was seen only a few times. This chain joins TRBV20-1 and TRBJ2-1; 7 bases match TRBD1. V dropped 2 bases and J dropped 9; count of bases not matched to a gene: 7. CDR3 size: 13 residues. Germline V gives CDR1 DFQATT, CDR2 SNEGSKA (reference sequence). In DNA form, the CDR3 reads TGCAGTGCTAGAACCCCCGGACAGGCTGAGCAGTTCTTC. Its protein is CSARTPGQAEQFF.

In its sample, this clonotype was seen a few times. Here the CDR3 reads CSVERGLAGGQQFF. The DNA of the CDR3 is TGCAGCGTTGAAAGGGGACTAGCGGGGGGCCAGCAGTTCTTC. The V call is TRBV29-1, the J call TRBJ2-1, with 15 positions matching TRBD2. The ends lost 2 bases at V and 11 bases at J; junction bases unmatched: 4. The CDR3 is 14 amino acids. CDR1 is SQVTM, CDR2 ANQGSEA, per germline.

The chain carries TRBV27 and TRBJ1-2; 8 nucleotides align to TRBD1. Germline CDR1 MNHEY, CDR2 SMNVEV (reference sequence). This CDR3 has 15 amino acids. The V gene end was trimmed by 5 bases and the J gene end by 5 bases; junction bases not matched to a gene: 10. DNA for the CDR3: TGTGCCAGCAGTCCGGACAGGGTAGGGCTATATGGCTACACCTTC. Translation gives CASSPDRVGLYGYTF.

This sequence joins TRBV28 and TRBJ1-4, with 11 bases fitting TRBD1. Looked up from germline, CDR1 is MDHEN and CDR2 is SYDVKM. The J segment lost 7 bases and the V segment lost 7 bases, leaving 5 bases of the junction unmatched. The CDR3 sequence is 14 residues long. DNA for the CDR3: TGTGCCAGCACCCCCGGGACAGGGGGTGAAAAACTGTTTTTT. It yields the protein CASTPGTGGEKLFF.

This clonotype was detected only a few times. This chain links TRBV12-3 or TRBV12-4 with TRBJ2-4; 9 bases are shared with TRBD1. The CDR3 is 15 amino acids. J gave up 6 bases and V 6 bases, and 9 bases lay outside the gene matches. The CDR3 DNA is TGTGCCAGCAGCGCCGTGGGGACAGGGCCAAACATTCAGTACTTC. Protein sequence: CASSAVGTGPNIQYF.

This sequence joins TRBV18 and TRBJ2-5; 11 bases fit TRBD2. The better agreement between TRBJ2-7 and the DNA end casts doubt on the J call. This CDR3 has 15 amino acids. Per germline, CDR1 KGHSH and CDR2 LQKENI. CDR3 amino acids: CASSASGGRTYEQYF. The CDR3 DNA sequence: TGTGCCAGCTCAGCTAGCGGGGGGCGGACCTACGAGCAGTACTTC.

The chain's CDR3 is CATSRVQGIYEQYF. In DNA form, the CDR3 reads TGTGCCACCAGCAGAGTCCAAGGGATCTACGAGCAGTACTTC. The V and J genes are TRBV15 and TRBJ2-7; no clear D gene. CDR1 is LNHNV, CDR2 YYDKDF, per germline (reference sequence). The CDR3 is 14 amino acids. V was shortened by 1 base and J by 3 bases, with 10 bases between the two germline ends.

This clonotype was seen more than once but under ten times. V gene TRBV18 combines with J gene TRBJ1-5, with no clear D. The CDR3 is 14 amino acids. The V and J ends lost 3 bases and 9 bases respectively, with 15 bases between them. Germline V gives CDR1 KGHSH, CDR2 LQKENI. In DNA form, the CDR3 reads TGTGCCAGCTCACCCCTTGGCCCCGACGGGCCCCAGCATTTT. Translated: CASSPLGPDGPQHF.

V usage is TRBV7-9 and J usage is TRBJ1-6; D gene unclear. With 7 bases removed from V and 8 bases from J, the gap between germline ends came to 12 bases. This CDR3 has 13 amino acids. Germline CDR1 reads SEHNR; CDR2 reads FQNEAQ (reference sequence). This chain's CDR3 is CASTYTMDSPLHF. As DNA, the CDR3 is TGTGCCAGCACCTACACGATGGATTCACCCCTCCACTTT.

The DNA for the CDR3 is TGTGCCAGCAGCTCCTGGACAGGGAGAGGGAACATTCAGTACTTC. This encodes CASSSWTGRGNIQYF. The chain is built from TRBV7-2 and TRBJ2-4; TRBD1 agrees at 8 bases. V lost 4 bases, J lost 7 bases, and 9 bases stayed unmatched. CDR1 and CDR2 from the germline V gene are SGHTA and FQGNSA. The CDR3 is 15 amino acids.

This clonotype was counted only a few times. V is TRBV7-2 and J is TRBJ2-3; D may be TRBD2 (6 bases). From germline, CDR1 is SGHTA and CDR2 FQGNSA. The CDR3 sequence is 14 residues long. V lost 10 bases and J lost 5, with 19 bases in between. The CDR3 bases are TGTGCCACCTCCGCGGGGAGAGGCGGAGATACGCAGTATTTT. It is translated as CATSAGRGGDTQYF.

This clonotype came up a few times. The gene calls are TRBV7-2 and TRBJ2-7; D may match TRBD1 or TRBD2 (5 bases each). The CDR3 extends over 16 amino acids. The V and J ends lost 1 base and 3 bases respectively, with 16 bases between them. CDR1 SGHTA and CDR2 FQGNSA come from the germline V gene. CDR3 in DNA: TGTGCCAGCAGCTTAGAGGGACGACAGAACCGCTACGAGCAGTACTTC. Its protein is CASSLEGRQNRYEQYF.

For this clonotype: Germline is not matched at one junction end, which may reflect a read error. The J gene is TRBJ2-7, the V gene TRBV9; a weak D match, TRBD2 (5 bases). The CDR3 has 14 residues. Germline CDR1 is SGDLS and CDR2 is YYNGEE. The CDR3 DNA follows: TGTGCCAGCAGCGGAGGGCGGCATCCCTACGAGCGGTACTTC. It is translated as CASSGGRHPYERYF.

The table lists this clonotype with a few counts. V usage is TRBV20-1 and J usage is TRBJ2-7; TRBD2 matches at 9 bases. Germline loops: CDR1 DFQATT, CDR2 SNEGSKA (reference sequence). This CDR3 comprises 13 residues. The V and J ends lost 7 bases and 1 base, in that order; junction bases with no gene match: 5. CDR3 residues: CSGSGGPSYEQYF. CDR3 coding DNA: TGCAGTGGAAGCGGGGGGCCTTCCTACGAGCAGTACTTC.

There are a few counts of this clonotype. The J gene is TRBJ1-3, the V gene TRBV5-5, with D possibly being TRBD1 (6 bases). V lost 4 bases and J 0 bases, leaving 26 bases between the germline ends. The CDR3 spans 20 residues. Per the germline V gene, CDR1 is SGHKS and CDR2 is YYEKEE (reference sequence). The CDR3 sequence is CASSGCGGPNLLSSGNTIYF. The CDR3 DNA follows: TGTGCCAGCAGCGGTTGTGGGGGGCCCAATCTCCTTAGCTCTGGAAACACCATATATTTT.

The chain has TRBV12-3 or TRBV12-4 and TRBJ2-5; 9 bases are a match to TRBD1. This CDR3 comprises 18 residues. The V segment lost 1 base and the J segment 1 base; nucleotides outside the gene matches: 10. The CDR3 nucleotides read TGTGCCAGCAGTTTAGGGAGTGGCGTGGGACAGGGCCAAGAGACCCAGTACTTC. This codes for CASSLGSGVGQGQETQYF.

The chain carries TRBV7-9 and TRBJ2-5, with a weak D call TRBD2 (5 bases). Trimming removed 5 bases at V and 2 bases at J, with 18 bases between. Germline CDR1 and CDR2: SEHNR and FQNEAQ (reference sequence). The CDR3 has 16 amino acids. CDR3 amino acids: CASSTTRAEEQETQYF. CDR3 bases: TGTGCCAGCAGCACGACGAGGGCAGAGGAACAAGAGACCCAGTACTTC.